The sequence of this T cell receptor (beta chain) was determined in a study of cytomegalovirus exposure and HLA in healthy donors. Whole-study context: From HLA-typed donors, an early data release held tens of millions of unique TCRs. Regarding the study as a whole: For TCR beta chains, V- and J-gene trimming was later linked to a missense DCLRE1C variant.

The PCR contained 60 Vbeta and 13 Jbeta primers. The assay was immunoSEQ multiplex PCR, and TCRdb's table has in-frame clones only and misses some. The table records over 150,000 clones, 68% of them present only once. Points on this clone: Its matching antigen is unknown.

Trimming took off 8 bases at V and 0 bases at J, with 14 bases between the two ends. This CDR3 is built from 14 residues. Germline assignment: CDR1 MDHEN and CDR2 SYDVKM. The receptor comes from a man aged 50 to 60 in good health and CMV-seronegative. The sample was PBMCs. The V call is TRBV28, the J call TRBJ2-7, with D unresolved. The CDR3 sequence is CASRPGPTSYEQYF. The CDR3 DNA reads TGTGCCAGCCGCCCGGGTCCCACCTCCTACGAGCAGTACTTC.